These 21 T cell receptor beta chains originate from one sample sequenced in a study of beta chain features in type 1 diabetes. Isolated RNA was reverse transcribed in full, so expressed TCRB transcripts were sequenced. Assay: immunoSEQ multiplex PCR; the TCRdb copy retains only in-frame clones and omits some. Among 330,000 or so clones listed, 12% to 15% were seen once. The sample was central memory CD4+ T cells from blood. Receptor source: a man aged 30 to 45 in good health.

This clone was seen at least ten times. This chain connects TRBV4-2 to TRBJ2-3, with TRBD1 as a possible D gene (5 bases). CDR1 LGHNA and CDR2 YNFKEQ come from the germline V gene. This CDR3 is built from 15 residues. V was cut by 0 bases and J by 4 bases, with 11 bases left in between. CDR3 DNA sequence: TGTGCCAGCAGCCAAGACCAGGGTCTGTCAGATACGCAGTATTTT. Protein sequence: CASSQDQGLSDTQYF.

In this sample, this clone turned up a few times. The chain combines TRBV5-5 with TRBJ2-1, with 11 bases that match TRBD2. J lost 1 base, V lost 4 bases, and 4 bases had no gene match. CDR3 length: 16 amino acids. Germline V gene lookup returns CDR1 SGHKS and CDR2 YYEKEE (reference sequence). The CDR3 DNA follows: TGTGCCAGCAGCGAAACTAGCGGGAGATCCTACAATGAGCAGTTCTTC. Amino acid sequence: CASSETSGRSYNEQFF.

This clone was seen a handful of times. The chain uses TRBV4-3 and TRBJ2-1; TRBD2 aligns across 9 bases. CDR3 length: 17 residues. V was clipped by 1 base and J by 12 bases; unmatched bases: 16. The germline CDR1 and CDR2 sequences are LGHNA and YSLEER. CDR3 loop: CASSQGPGGSGREGQFF. The CDR3 DNA reads as TGCGCCAGCAGCCAAGGACCAGGGGGTAGCGGGAGAGAAGGGCAGTTCTTC.

This clone showed up many times. The genes are TRBV15 and TRBJ2-1, with D tentatively TRBD1 (6 bases). This CDR3 comprises 14 residues. V was cut by 3 bases and J by 9 bases, with 15 bases left in between. Germline lookup yields CDR1 LNHNV and CDR2 YYDKDF (reference sequence). In DNA form, the CDR3 reads TGTGCCACCAGCAGCCGGACAGTTGAAAGTGAGCAGTTCTTC. It encodes CATSSRTVESEQFF.

This clone was counted many times. The chain carries TRBV6-5 and TRBJ2-7; TRBD1 might be the D (6 bases). CDR1 is MNHEY and CDR2 is SVGAGI in the germline V gene. This CDR3 region has 14 residues. The V end was cut by 4 bases, the J end by 3 bases, with 13 bases between. This CDR3 is CASSSTGPGYEQYV. The CDR3 DNA follows: TGTGCCAGCAGTTCCACAGGGCCGGGCTACGAGCAGTACGTC.

This clone showed up just a few times. The chain links TRBV18 to TRBJ2-6, with 11 bases identical to TRBD1. CDR1 and CDR2 (germline): KGHSH, LQKENI. The CDR3 length is 19 residues. J lost 0 bases, V lost 3 bases, and 7 bases had no gene match. CDR3 loop: CASSPPGQGGASGANVLTF. The CDR3 nucleotides are TGTGCCAGCTCACCCCCGGGACAGGGGGGGGCCTCTGGGGCCAACGTCCTGACTTTC.

This clone was observed a handful of times. The chain is built from TRBV29-1 and TRBJ1-1, with 7 bases matching TRBD1. CDR3 length: 13 residues. V dropped 6 bases and J dropped 0; count of bases not matched to a gene: 4. From germline, CDR1 is SQVTM and CDR2 ANQGSEA. This CDR3 reads CSVRQGMNTEAFF. CDR3 DNA sequence: TGCAGCGTCAGACAGGGAATGAACACTGAAGCTTTCTTT.

This clone was counted only a few times. The chain employs TRBV4-1 and TRBJ2-1; D might be TRBD2 (5 bases). The ends were cut back, 4 bases at V and 5 bases at J, with 15 bases in the middle. The V gene's germline CDR1 is MGHRA and CDR2 YSYEKL. The CDR3 length is 15 residues. CDR3 amino acids: CASSPSSDSNNEQFF. The CDR3 DNA follows: TGCGCCAGCAGCCCTTCATCGGACTCTAACAATGAGCAGTTCTTC.

V gene TRBV11-3 combines with J gene TRBJ2-3; D ambiguous. The CDR3 is made up of 16 amino acids. V lost 6 bases to trimming and J lost 1 base, with 17 bases between them. Germline V gene sequence: CDR1 SGHNT, CDR2 YENEEA. The CDR3 protein is CASSFARQGRTDTQYF. The CDR3 nucleotides read TGTGCCAGCAGTTTCGCCCGCCAAGGGCGCACAGATACGCAGTATTTT.

In this sample, this clone turned up many times. This chain links TRBV12-5 with TRBJ2-5; D might be TRBD1 (7 bases). Germline V gene data show CDR1 as LGHNT and CDR2 as FRNRAP. This CDR3 contains 15 residues. V lost 5 bases and J lost 4, with 17 bases in between. CDR3 in DNA: TGTGCTAGTGGTAACTCCCAGGGGGGTGGAGAGACCCAGTACTTC. Its protein product is CASGNSQGGGETQYF.

About this clone: The sample carries other DNA sequences with the same CDR3. The chain has TRBV5-1 and TRBJ2-3; TRBD1 agrees at 11 bases. Per germline, CDR1 SGHRS and CDR2 YFSETQ. The CDR3 consists of 14 residues. V gave up 7 bases and J gave up 3 bases; unmatched junction bases: 4. Here the CDR3 reads CASSRDRGTDTQYF. CDR3 DNA sequence: TGCGCCAGCTCCCGGGACAGGGGGACAGATACGCAGTATTTT.

The count of this clone is one. The chain couples TRBV5-4 to TRBJ1-4, with D hard to call. Germline V gene lookup returns CDR1 SGHNT and CDR2 YYREEE (reference sequence). The CDR3 loop spans 13 amino acids. With 2 bases removed from V and 8 bases from J, the gap between germline ends came to 10 bases. CDR3 bases: TGTGCCAGCAGCTTTACTGGGAGGGAAAAACTGTTTTTT. Translating gives CASSFTGREKLFF.

This chain joins TRBV4-3 and TRBJ2-5; unclear D gene. Deletions cut 6 bases from V and 1 base from J, with 15 bases between. In germline, CDR1 is LGHNA, CDR2 YSLEER. The CDR3 covers 15 residues. CDR3 loop: CASSQSVTTQETQYF. Here the CDR3 DNA reads TGCGCCAGCAGTCAGTCAGTGACAACCCAAGAGACCCAGTACTTC.

This clone has a count of ten or more. The J gene is TRBJ1-1, the V gene TRBV2; no reliable D call. The CDR3 sequence is 12 residues long. Trimming cost V 4 bases and J 10 bases, with 13 bases left between them. Germline CDR1 is SNHLY and CDR2 is FYNNEI. CDR3 DNA sequence: TGTGCCAGCAGTGGAGGAGTATCTGGAGCTTTCTTT. It translates to CASSGGVSGAFF. The full variable domain, with the rest looked up from reference TRBV2 and TRBJ1-1, is EPEVTQTPSHQVTQMGQEVILRCVPISNHLYFYWYRQILGQKVEFLVSFYNNEISEKSEIFDDQFSVERPDGSNFTLKIRSTKLEDSAMYFCASSGGVSGAFFGQGTRLTVV.

This clone was seen a handful of times. V and J are TRBV7-9 and TRBJ1-3; D is undetermined. The V gene's germline CDR1 is SEHNR and CDR2 FQNEAQ (reference sequence). The CDR3 is made up of 12 amino acids. V shed 3 bases and J shed 4 bases, with 4 bases lying between them. The CDR3 region is CASSFQGNTIYF. CDR3 DNA: TGTGCCAGCAGCTTCCAGGGAAACACCATATATTTT.

This clone turned up a few times. The rearrangement joins TRBV6-1 to TRBJ2-5, with D possibly being TRBD2 (6 bases). CDR3 length: 14 amino acids. V gave up 1 base and J gave up 3 bases, with 9 bases separating them. Germline V CDR1 and CDR2: MNHNS, SASEGT. The CDR3 spells CASSEGGTKETQYF. The CDR3 region has the DNA TGTGCCAGCAGTGAAGGCGGGACGAAAGAGACCCAGTACTTC.

Only a few counts were recorded for this clone. The chain has TRBV19 and TRBJ1-1; 9 bases fit TRBD1. Germline V gives CDR1 LNHDA, CDR2 SQIVND (reference sequence). This CDR3 has 14 residues. The trim removed 5 bases at V and 1 base at J, leaving 2 bases unmatched. The DNA of the CDR3 is TGTGCCAGTAGTCCGGGACAGGGGAACACTGAAGCTTTCTTT. It codes for CASSPGQGNTEAFF.

A few counts support this clone. CDR3 sequence reads: CATYSWGLGETQYF. CDR3 DNA: TGTGCCACCTACTCCTGGGGGTTGGGAGAGACCCAGTACTTC. The rearrangement joins TRBV5-4 to TRBJ2-5; possibly TRBD1 or TRBD2 for D (5 bases each). Trimming left V 9 bases short and J 4 bases short, with 19 bases between. Per germline, CDR1 SGHNT and CDR2 YYREEE (reference sequence). This CDR3 is built from 14 residues.

This clone was found a few times. The chain couples TRBV21-1 to TRBJ1-5. TRBV21-1 is classified as a pseudogene. The length of the CDR3 is 15 residues. The CDR3 sequence is CASSNSEGPNQPQHF. Written as DNA, the CDR3 is TGTGCCAGCAGCAATTCGGAGGGCCCCAATCAGCCCCAGCATTTT.

This clone was seen a handful of times. V and J are TRBV28 and TRBJ2-7; D gene ambiguous. The CDR3 covers 16 residues. The V and J ends lost 5 bases and 5 bases respectively, with 22 bases between them. CDR1 and CDR2 from the germline V gene are MDHEN and SYDVKM. Written as DNA, the CDR3 is TGTGCCAGCAGTATCGCCGGGTCATCCGGTTTCCACGAGCAGTACTTC. Translating gives CASSIAGSSGFHEQYF.

Only a few counts were recorded for this clone. The chain employs TRBV27 and TRBJ2-7, with D perhaps being TRBD1 or TRBD2 (5 bases each). Germline CDR1 MNHEY, CDR2 SMNVEV (reference sequence). The length of the CDR3 is 15 residues. Trimming took off 2 bases at V and 6 bases at J, with 17 bases between the two ends. The CDR3 loop reads CASSLGGRTGGEQYF. In DNA, the CDR3 is TGTGCCAGCAGTTTAGGGGGAAGGACGGGCGGCGAGCAGTACTTC.